Listed here are 20 T cell receptor beta chains from one sample, sequenced in a study of blood T cell repertoires in COVID-19 (dated by TCRdb to the early 2020s). The library was obtained by the immunoSEQ multiplex PCR assay. The source is immuneACCESS, and TCRdb retained only in-frame sequences with V and J called. Part of the clones is not carried over; for the studies checked, unresolved V genes explain less than half of this, and the remainder is unexplained. The sample includes roughly 35,000 clones, with roughly 92% observed a single time. About 5.5% of the sample goes to the ten largest clones. The sample was peripheral blood. Receptors originate from a human donor in a cohort sampled during active COVID-19.

The chain combines TRBV15 with TRBJ2-2; a weak D match, TRBD2 (5 bases). Germline V lookup: CDR1 LNHNV, CDR2 YYDKDF (reference sequence). The CDR3 has 13 residues. V was pared by 2 bases and J by 9 bases, with 10 bases between. The CDR3 bases are TGTGCCACCAGCAGACCCAGCGGAAGGGAGCTGTTTTTT. It is translated as CATSRPSGRELFF.

V and J are TRBV3-1 (or the pseudogene TRBV3-2) and TRBJ2-5; no firm D call. The CDR3 sequence is 14 residues long. The germline CDR1 and CDR2 sequences are LGHDT and YNNKEL (reference sequence). The V gene lost 1 base and the J gene lost 2 bases, with 8 bases spanning the gap. CDR3 coding DNA: TGTGCCAGCAGCCAAGTGGGCTCTCAAGAGACCCAGTACTTC. It yields the protein CASSQVGSQETQYF.

The CDR3 spells CASSEQGRDQPQHF. CDR3 DNA sequence: TGTGCCAGCAGTGAACAGGGGCGGGATCAGCCCCAGCATTTT. The J gene is TRBJ1-5, the V gene TRBV2, with D perhaps matching TRBD1 (6 bases). CDR1 is SNHLY and CDR2 is FYNNEI in the germline V gene. V dropped 2 bases and J dropped 5 bases, with 10 bases sitting between them. This CDR3 contains 14 residues.

The chain employs TRBV7-9 and TRBJ1-1; D is ambiguous. Trimming stripped 7 bases from V and 1 base from J, with 7 bases between. This CDR3 contains 12 residues. CDR1 and CDR2 from the germline V gene are SEHNR and FQNEAQ (reference sequence). The CDR3 DNA follows: TGTGCCAGCACCCCTAAGAACACTGAAGCTTTCTTT. Protein sequence: CASTPKNTEAFF.

V and J are TRBV27 and TRBJ1-4; D possibly corresponds to TRBD1 (6 bases). CDR3 length equals 13 residues. Trimming shortened V by 4 bases and J by 10 bases, and 13 bases separated the two germline ends. The germline CDR1 and CDR2 sequences are MNHEY and SMNVEV (reference sequence). This chain's CDR3 is CASSSGGGGKLFF. The CDR3 DNA reads as TGTGCCAGCAGTTCGGGGGGGGGCGGAAAACTGTTTTTT.

This clone turned up a few times. The chain is built from TRBV5-1 and TRBJ1-2; tentative D call: TRBD1 (5 bases). CDR3 length: 16 amino acids. Trimming took 5 bases from V and 6 from J, leaving 23 bases between them. The germline gives CDR1 SGHRS, CDR2 YFSETQ. The CDR3 loop is CASSTENTGGADGYTF. In nucleotides, the CDR3 is TGCGCCAGCAGTACAGAAAACACGGGCGGGGCCGATGGCTACACCTTC.

The chain links TRBV5-4 to TRBJ1-2; 9 nucleotides line up with TRBD1. This CDR3 is 15 amino acids long. V lost 7 bases and J lost 3; bases outside the gene matches: 10. In germline, CDR1 is SGHNT, CDR2 YYREEE (reference sequence). CDR3 amino acids: CASGRDRDFDYGYTF. Written as DNA, the CDR3 is TGTGCCAGCGGAAGGGACAGGGACTTTGACTATGGCTACACCTTC.

The genes are TRBV7-9 and TRBJ1-1; 7 bases map to TRBD1. This CDR3 is 17 amino acids long. Losses at the gene ends were 4 bases for V and 2 bases for J; bases not matched to a gene: 13. Germline V lookup: CDR1 SEHNR, CDR2 FQNEAQ (reference sequence). CDR3 bases: TGTGCCAGCAGCTCGCCCGCCGCCGGGACAGCAAACACTGAAGCTTTCTTT. Translating it yields CASSSPAAGTANTEAFF. Using reference TRBV7-9 and TRBJ1-1 for the parts outside the CDR3, the full variable domain is DTGVSQNPRHKITKRGQNVTFRCDPISEHNRLYWYRQTLGQGPEFLTYFQNEAQLEKSRLLSDRFSAERPKGSFSTLEIQRTEQGDSAMYLCASSSPAAGTANTEAFFGQGTRLTVV.

This chain links TRBV4-1 with TRBJ2-1, with 7 bases identical to TRBD2. J lost 5 bases, V lost 4 bases, and 5 bases had no gene match. Germline CDR1 reads MGHRA; CDR2 reads YSYEKL. The CDR3 loop spans 14 amino acids. The CDR3 spells CASSRLRGDNEQFF. CDR3 nucleotide sequence: TGCGCCAGCAGCCGACTTCGGGGGGACAATGAGCAGTTCTTC.

Here the CDR3 DNA reads TGTGCCAGCATGCGGAAAACGGCGAACACCGGGGAGCTGTTTTTT. It encodes CASMRKTANTGELFF. The rearrangement links TRBV28 to TRBJ2-2; D not certain. The V gene's germline CDR1 is MDHEN and CDR2 SYDVKM. The V end lost 7 bases, the J end lost 0 bases, and 12 bases lay between the germline ends. The CDR3 is 15 amino acids.

The chain carries TRBV19 and TRBJ2-7, with a tentative D call TRBD2 (7 bases). This CDR3 comprises 14 residues. With 5 bases removed from V and 5 bases from J, the gap between germline ends came to 16 bases. From germline, CDR1 is LNHDA and CDR2 SQIVND (reference sequence). The CDR3 spells CASSASGGRDEQYF. In DNA, the CDR3 is TGTGCCAGTAGTGCTTCGGGGGGCCGCGACGAGCAGTACTTC.

This rearrangement joins TRBV3-1 (or the pseudogene TRBV3-2) to TRBJ1-2; 10 positions match TRBD1. J lost 7 bases, V lost 0 bases, and 2 bases had no gene match. Germline V CDR1 and CDR2: LGHDT, YNNKEL (reference sequence). The CDR3 is 14 amino acids. In nucleotides, the CDR3 is TGTGCCAGCAGCCAAGATTGGACAGGGGGTGGCTACACCTTC. Residues: CASSQDWTGGGYTF.

The gene calls are TRBV10-3 and TRBJ2-5; 13 bases fit TRBD2. The V gene end was trimmed by 2 bases and the J gene end by 5 bases; junction bases not matched to a gene: 8. Germline V CDR1 and CDR2: ENHRY, SYGVKD. CDR3 size: 17 residues. DNA of the CDR3: TGTGCCATCAGTGAGCTTTGGACTAGCGGGAGTAAGGAGACCCAGTACTTC. Amino acids: CAISELWTSGSKETQYF.

The chain has TRBV14 and TRBJ2-3, with D possibly matching TRBD2 (6 bases). CDR1 SGHDN and CDR2 FVKESK come from the germline V gene. The CDR3 consists of 20 residues. V was trimmed by 4 bases and J by 0 bases, leaving 26 bases between them. The CDR3, as DNA: TGTGCCAGCAGCCGTGGCGAATTCGGGGGAACTACCTCTAGCACAGATACGCAGTATTTT. This sequence encodes CASSRGEFGGTTSSTDTQYF.

The V call is TRBV5-5, the J call TRBJ2-7; 12 positions match TRBD2. Germline-derived CDR1 and CDR2 are SGHKS and YYEKEE (reference sequence). The CDR3 runs to 17 residues. J gave up 4 bases and V 1 base, and 9 bases lay outside the gene matches. In DNA, the CDR3 is TGTGCCAGCAGCTTGCCTTCTAGCGGGGGGGCTAGGTACGAGCAGTACTTC. Translation: CASSLPSSGGARYEQYF.

This rearrangement joins TRBV2 to TRBJ2-3; 7 nucleotides agree with TRBD2. Germline CDR1 and CDR2: SNHLY and FYNNEI. V was clipped by 7 bases and J by 2 bases; unmatched bases: 6. CDR3 size: 14 residues. The CDR3 region has the DNA TGTGCCAGCAACCCTAGCGGCTACACAGATACGCAGTATTTT. It specifies CASNPSGYTDTQYF.

The chain is built from TRBV5-3 and TRBJ2-7, with TRBD2 matching over 8 bases. TRBV5-3 is labeled an ORF, and its function is uncertain. The CDR3 consists of 22 residues. With V trimmed by 0 bases and J by 5 bases, 28 bases remained unmatched. DNA for the CDR3: TGTGCCAGAAGCTTGGATAGCGGGGAAGCCACGTTCGGTCCGTACGCGTATGACGAGCAGTACTTC. It specifies CARSLDSGEATFGPYAYDEQYF.

This rearrangement joins TRBV5-6 to TRBJ1-1, with D perhaps TRBD1 (6 bases). V lost 3 bases and J lost 2, with 14 bases in between. Germline values: CDR1 SGHDT, CDR2 YYEEEE. The CDR3 length is 15 residues. The DNA of the CDR3 is TGTGCCAGCAGCTGGGTTCAACAGGGAAACACTGAAGCTTTCTTT. It yields the protein CASSWVQQGNTEAFF.

This chain connects TRBV7-6 to TRBJ2-1; weak D call: TRBD2 (5 bases). V lost 1 base and J lost 8, with 15 bases in between. Germline V gene sequence: CDR1 SGHVS, CDR2 FNYEAQ. The CDR3 consists of 15 residues. This CDR3 is CASSLDPLVLDEQFF. DNA for the CDR3: TGTGCCAGCAGCTTAGACCCACTAGTCTTGGATGAGCAGTTCTTC. Full variable domain (missing parts from reference TRBV7-6 and TRBJ2-1): GAGVSQSPRYKVTKRGQDVALRCDPISGHVSLYWYRQALGQGPEFLTYFNYEAQQDKSGLPNDRFSAERPEGSISTLTIQRTEQRDSAMYRCASSLDPLVLDEQFFGPGTRLTVL.

The V gene is TRBV7-3, the J gene TRBJ2-1, with 8 bases lining up with TRBD2. This CDR3 region has 15 residues. CDR1 is SGHTA and CDR2 is FQGTGA in the germline V gene. The V and J ends lost 2 bases and 8 bases, in that order; junction bases with no gene match: 8. This chain's CDR3 is CASSLPGLGGDEQFF. The CDR3 DNA follows: TGTGCCAGCAGCTTACCGGGACTAGGCGGGGATGAGCAGTTCTTC.